This is a list of T cell receptor beta chains from one sample in a study of early T cells in non-severe SARS-CoV-2 infection. TCRdb reprocessed the 5' RACE reads via MiXCR and lists one record per CDR3 protein. The sample has 62,000 or so distinct CDR3 sequences; roughly a tenth are singletons. Input material: whole blood. Receptor source: an adult who was a healthcare worker with PCR-confirmed SARS-CoV-2 infection or an uninfected control (not recorded which). Each CDR3 is given with its conserved first and last residue. Each record gives: J gene, V gene, D gene, clone size, CDR3 length, CDR3 DNA, CDR3 protein. A D gene is named only where the DNA matches it firmly. Not all rows give a size; the values are once, few, many and, for expanded clones, a class.

TRBJ1-2 | TRBV20-1 | NA | few | 13 | TGCAGTGCTAGAGAGGAGGCCGGCTATGGCTACACCTTC | CSAREEAGYGYTF
TRBJ1-1 | TRBV7-9 | NA | NA | 15 | TGTGCCAGCAGCTTAATTGGCAGTGTGGGGACTGAAGCTTTCTTT | CASSLIGSVGTEAFF
TRBJ1-2 | TRBV12-3/TRBV12-4 | TRBD1 | NA | 15 | TGTGCCAGCAGCCCGGGACAGGGCGGCGGCTATGGCTACACCTTC | CASSPGQGGGYGYTF
TRBJ1-4 | TRBV10-3 | NA | few | 15 | TGTGCCATCAGTGAGTCTCATGGATCTAATGAAAAACTGTTTTTT | CAISESHGSNEKLFF
TRBJ1-1 | TRBV4-1 | NA | many | 16 | TGCGCCAGCAGCCAGGGAAGACGGGGCTCGGGGACTGAAGCTTTCTTT | CASSQGRRGSGTEAFF
TRBJ2-6 | TRBV27 | NA | NA | 19 | TGTGCCAGCAGTTTATCTCTTCAGGGGTTATCCTCTGGGGCCAACGTCCTGACTTTC | CASSLSLQGLSSGANVLTF
TRBJ1-4 | TRBV5-1 | NA | NA | 16 | TGCGCCAGCAGCACCGATCCGGGACGGAGTAATGAAAAACTGTTTTTT | CASSTDPGRSNEKLFF
TRBJ2-3 | TRBV24-1 | NA | NA | 15 | TGTGCCACCAGAGAGACAGGAGCCCTCACAGATACGCAGTATTTT | CATRETGALTDTQYF
TRBJ1-2 | TRBV6-6 | NA | few | 15 | TGTGCCAGCAGTTACGGCCGAACAGGGACCTATGGCTACACCTTC | CASSYGRTGTYGYTF
TRBJ2-1 | TRBV11-2 | NA | many | 15 | TGTGCCAGCAGCTTACACGGACAGAACCCCAATGAGCAGTTCTTC | CASSLHGQNPNEQFF
TRBJ2-2 | TRBV7-3 | TRBD2 | few | 17 | TGTGCCAGCAGCCAAAGGGTCCAGCGGGGGAACACCGGGGAGCTGTTTTTT | CASSQRVQRGNTGELFF
TRBJ2-1 | TRBV29-1 | NA | NA | 14 | TGCAGCTGTAACGACATGAGCTCCTACAATGAGCAGTTCTTC | CSCNDMSSYNEQFF
TRBJ2-1 | TRBV7-2 | TRBD2 | few | 15 | TGTGCCAGCACACCGCGGGGGAGCTCCTACAATGAGCAGTTCTTC | CASTPRGSSYNEQFF
TRBJ2-4 | TRBV28 | TRBD1 | NA | 14 | TGTGCCAGCAGTCAGGGACAGGACCTTGGCATTCAGTACTTC | CASSQGQDLGIQYF
TRBJ1-6 | TRBV7-8 | NA | many | 15 | TGTGCCAGCAGCAGATCAGAGGAACTAAGTTCACCCCTCCACTTT | CASSRSEELSSPLHF
TRBJ1-6 | TRBV7-2 | NA | many | 15 | TGTGCCAGCAGCCACAAGAGACAGGCGAATTCACCCCTCCACTTT | CASSHKRQANSPLHF
TRBJ2-3 | TRBV7-8 | NA | few | 14 | TGTGCCAGCAGCTTTACTCGTGCCACAGATACGCAGTATTTT | CASSFTRATDTQYF
TRBJ1-2 | TRBV5-1 | TRBD1 | few | 13 | TGCGCCAGCAGCTCGGGACAGGGATCTGGCTACACCTTC | CASSSGQGSGYTF
TRBJ1-1 | TRBV10-3 | NA | many | 14 | TGTGCCACCTCAGGGTTGGGGACGGACACTGAAGCTTTCTTT | CATSGLGTDTEAFF
TRBJ2-2 | TRBV7-7 | TRBD1 | many | 13 | TGTGCCAGCAGCCCGCGGACAGGGAGCGGGCTGTTTTTT | CASSPRTGSGLFF
TRBJ2-1 | TRBV7-6 | TRBD1 | few | 13 | TGTGCCAGCAGCCAGGGACAGGGCTATGAGCAGTTCTTC | CASSQGQGYEQFF
TRBJ2-2 | TRBV4-1 | TRBD1 | many | 14 | TGCGCCAGCAGTGTGGACAGGGGTCCCGGGGAGCTGTTTTTT | CASSVDRGPGELFF
TRBJ2-5 | TRBV5-1 | NA | NA | 16 | TGCGCCAGCAGCATAGGAATGGGGACCCTGAAGGAGACCCAGTACTTC | CASSIGMGTLKETQYF
TRBJ2-3 | TRBV20-1 | NA | NA | 12 | TGCAGTGCTAGGGGGGGAGCGGATACGCAGTATTTT | CSARGGADTQYF
TRBJ2-2 | TRBV6-5 | TRBD1 | few | 16 | TGTGCCAGCAGTGCCACCGGGACAGGGGGCGTCGGGGAGCTGTTTTTT | CASSATGTGGVGELFF
TRBJ2-3 | TRBV11-1 | NA | NA | 16 | TGTGCCAGCAGCTTATTCTCCGCAGGGACATTGAATACGCAGTATTTT | CASSLFSAGTLNTQYF
TRBJ1-1 | TRBV27 | NA | NA | 14 | TGTGCCAGCAGTTTATCGGACAGTTACACTGAAGCTTTCTTT | CASSLSDSYTEAFF